The 7 T cell receptor beta chains in this list originate from one sample, sequenced in a study of T cell responses to AZD1222 COVID-19 vaccine. Assay used: immunoSEQ multiplex PCR; TCRdb lists only in-frame clones, some missing. The table has 120,000 to 150,000 clones, 92% seen once. The sample in question was peripheral blood, obtained 28 days after the second AZD1222 dose. These receptors all stem from an adult who received the AZD1222 COVID-19 vaccine.

CDR3 sequence: CAISVFYPPNEQFF. CDR3 bases: TGTGCCATCAGTGTTTTCTACCCCCCCAATGAGCAGTTCTTC. The chain combines TRBV10-3 with TRBJ2-1; D uncertain. Germline-derived CDR1 and CDR2 are ENHRY and SYGVKD. This CDR3 contains 14 residues. The V and J ends lost 4 bases and 6 bases respectively, with 13 bases between them.

The chain has TRBV6-5 and TRBJ2-1; TRBD1 agrees at 7 bases. This CDR3 has 15 residues. CDR1 is MNHEY, CDR2 SVGAGI, per germline. The junction had 8 bases not matched to a gene; V was cut back by 7 bases and J by 2 bases. The CDR3 spells CASKPTGKAYNEQFF. CDR3 nucleotide sequence: TGTGCCAGCAAACCGACAGGGAAGGCCTACAATGAGCAGTTCTTC.

V usage is TRBV5-8 and J usage is TRBJ2-7; TRBD1 agrees at 10 bases. Germline CDR1 and CDR2: SGHTS and YDEGEE. This CDR3 has 15 residues. The J segment lost 7 bases and the V segment lost 2 bases, leaving 9 bases of the junction unmatched. The CDR3 spells CASSLPGQGVSEQYF. The CDR3 nucleotides are TGTGCCAGCAGCTTACCCGGACAGGGGGTATCAGAGCAGTACTTC.

V and J are TRBV11-2 and TRBJ1-5, with 7 bases identical to TRBD1. CDR3 length: 15 amino acids. Germline CDR1 reads SGHAT; CDR2 reads FQNNGV. V shed 0 bases, J shed 5 bases, and the junction held 4 bases outside the gene matches. CDR3 amino acids: CASSLETGLHQPQHF. The CDR3 coding sequence is TGTGCCAGCAGCTTAGAGACAGGGCTACATCAGCCCCAGCATTTT. The full variable domain, in which reference TRBV11-2 and TRBJ1-5 provide the parts outside the CDR3, is EAGVAQSPRYKIIEKRQSVAFWCNPISGHATLYWYQQILGQGPKLLIQFQNNGVVDDSQLPKDRFSAERLKGVDSTLKIQPAKLEDSAVYLCASSLETGLHQPQHFGDGTRLSIL.

The rearrangement uses TRBV18 and TRBJ1-5; D possibly corresponds to TRBD1 (5 bases). V was cut by 3 bases and J by 3 bases, with 9 bases left in between. The CDR3 sequence is 14 residues long. Germline assignment: CDR1 KGHSH and CDR2 LQKENI. Here the CDR3 DNA reads TGTGCCAGCTCACCCGGGGCTGACAATCAGCCCCAGCATTTT. Protein: CASSPGADNQPQHF.

The chain carries TRBV6-2 or TRBV6-3 and TRBJ2-1; tentative D call: TRBD2 (6 bases). This CDR3 contains 13 residues. V lost 0 bases and J 15 bases, leaving 15 bases between the germline ends. CDR1 MNHEY and CDR2 SVGEGT come from the germline V gene. CDR3 loop: CASSYSYSAGPFF. The CDR3 nucleotides are TGTGCCAGCAGTTACTCGTACAGCGCGGGGCCGTTCTTC.

This chain uses TRBV7-2 with TRBJ1-6; D gene ambiguous. The CDR3 runs 17 residues. The germline CDR1 and CDR2 sequences are SGHTA and FQGNSA. V lost 2 bases to trimming and J lost 0 bases, with 11 bases between them. The CDR3 is CASSLFTASSYNSPLHF. As DNA, the CDR3 is TGTGCCAGCAGCTTATTCACCGCGAGCTCCTATAATTCACCCCTCCACTTT.